A selection of T cell receptor beta chains follows, all from one sample in a study of cytomegalovirus exposure and HLA in healthy donors. TCRdb's table, derived via immunoSEQ multiplex PCR, lists solely in-frame clones and lacks some. Here the sample spans 120,000 or so clones, about 83% being singletons. The source material was PBMCs. These receptors originate from a woman aged 25 to 39 in good health and CMV-seronegative. Each CDR3 is given with its conserved first and last residue. The D gene is left open where the match is weak.

CDR3aa: CASSRDQGSGELFF; v_gene: TRBV7-8; d_gene: -
CDR3aa: CASSLRTGGFYEQYF; v_gene: TRBV4-3; d_gene: TRBD1
CDR3aa: CASSQQEFYEQYF; v_gene: TRBV18; d_gene: -
CDR3aa: CASSLVQSHEQFF; v_gene: TRBV7-9; d_gene: -
CDR3aa: CAWKGGGNIQYF; v_gene: TRBV30; d_gene: -
CDR3aa: CASSLAQGYNSPLHF; v_gene: TRBV11-3; d_gene: -
CDR3aa: CAISRDRGRADYGYTF; v_gene: TRBV10-3; d_gene: TRBD1
CDR3aa: CASSPTTVQRGYTF; v_gene: TRBV6-6; d_gene: -
CDR3aa: CASSQDPQAANYGYTF; v_gene: TRBV4-1; d_gene: -
CDR3aa: CASSDHRQETQYF; v_gene: TRBV10-1; d_gene: -
CDR3aa: CASSLTGSSQPQHF; v_gene: TRBV18; d_gene: TRBD1
CDR3aa: CASSRSRDNSYEQYF; v_gene: TRBV6-5; d_gene: -
CDR3aa: CASAFQGPNTEAFF; v_gene: TRBV6-5; d_gene: -
CDR3aa: CASSISTGWDTEAFF; v_gene: TRBV11-3; d_gene: TRBD1
CDR3aa: CASSPGTGEVLSYGYTF; v_gene: TRBV5-5; d_gene: TRBD1
CDR3aa: CASSVATGVNEQFF; v_gene: TRBV9; d_gene: TRBD1
CDR3aa: CASPKARSLSGNTIYF; v_gene: TRBV21-1; d_gene: -
CDR3aa: CASTPRTSGGHGLETQYF; v_gene: TRBV9; d_gene: TRBD2
CDR3aa: CASRAGQGTYEQYF; v_gene: TRBV7-9; d_gene: TRBD1
CDR3aa: CASSLKTSCGNTIYF; v_gene: TRBV12-1; d_gene: -
CDR3aa: CASSGRGLDTEAFF; v_gene: TRBV5-1; d_gene: TRBD1
CDR3aa: CASSLAGSNTEAFF; v_gene: TRBV5-1; d_gene: -
CDR3aa: CASSYGGRGTSTDTQYF; v_gene: TRBV5-4; d_gene: TRBD1
CDR3aa: CAWSADTYTGELFF; v_gene: TRBV30; d_gene: -
CDR3aa: CASSVAPGGNEKLFF; v_gene: TRBV9; d_gene: TRBD1
CDR3aa: CASSQGPGAVTGELFF; v_gene: TRBV4-3; d_gene: -
CDR3aa: CASTRRGEDTEAFF; v_gene: TRBV5-6; d_gene: -
CDR3aa: CASRGAGGKGTQYF; v_gene: TRBV6-5; d_gene: TRBD2
CDR3aa: CASSLVLAETQYF; v_gene: TRBV5-1; d_gene: -
CDR3aa: CASSEGTSADTQYF; v_gene: TRBV6-4; d_gene: -
CDR3aa: CASSLRAGAGLETQYF; v_gene: TRBV28; d_gene: -
CDR3aa: CASSSARGVNEQYF; v_gene: TRBV5-1; d_gene: -
CDR3aa: CASSPQPTPNYGYTF; v_gene: TRBV7-2; d_gene: -
CDR3aa: CASSPTRIPNYGYTF; v_gene: TRBV7-8; d_gene: -
CDR3aa: CAWSRTGEIGYTF; v_gene: TRBV30; d_gene: TRBD1
CDR3aa: CASSGGEVKTQYF; v_gene: TRBV7-6; d_gene: TRBD2
CDR3aa: CASSSRQGQNSPLHF; v_gene: TRBV6-5; d_gene: TRBD1
CDR3aa: CASSRGSDEQYF; v_gene: TRBV6-5; d_gene: -
CDR3aa: CASRQGAYGYTF; v_gene: TRBV6-5; d_gene: TRBD1
CDR3aa: CATRLAGGHEQFF; v_gene: TRBV10-3; d_gene: TRBD2
CDR3aa: CASSVAWGRDTEAFF; v_gene: TRBV9; d_gene: -
CDR3aa: CASSLHSSAKNIQYF; v_gene: TRBV5-1; d_gene: -